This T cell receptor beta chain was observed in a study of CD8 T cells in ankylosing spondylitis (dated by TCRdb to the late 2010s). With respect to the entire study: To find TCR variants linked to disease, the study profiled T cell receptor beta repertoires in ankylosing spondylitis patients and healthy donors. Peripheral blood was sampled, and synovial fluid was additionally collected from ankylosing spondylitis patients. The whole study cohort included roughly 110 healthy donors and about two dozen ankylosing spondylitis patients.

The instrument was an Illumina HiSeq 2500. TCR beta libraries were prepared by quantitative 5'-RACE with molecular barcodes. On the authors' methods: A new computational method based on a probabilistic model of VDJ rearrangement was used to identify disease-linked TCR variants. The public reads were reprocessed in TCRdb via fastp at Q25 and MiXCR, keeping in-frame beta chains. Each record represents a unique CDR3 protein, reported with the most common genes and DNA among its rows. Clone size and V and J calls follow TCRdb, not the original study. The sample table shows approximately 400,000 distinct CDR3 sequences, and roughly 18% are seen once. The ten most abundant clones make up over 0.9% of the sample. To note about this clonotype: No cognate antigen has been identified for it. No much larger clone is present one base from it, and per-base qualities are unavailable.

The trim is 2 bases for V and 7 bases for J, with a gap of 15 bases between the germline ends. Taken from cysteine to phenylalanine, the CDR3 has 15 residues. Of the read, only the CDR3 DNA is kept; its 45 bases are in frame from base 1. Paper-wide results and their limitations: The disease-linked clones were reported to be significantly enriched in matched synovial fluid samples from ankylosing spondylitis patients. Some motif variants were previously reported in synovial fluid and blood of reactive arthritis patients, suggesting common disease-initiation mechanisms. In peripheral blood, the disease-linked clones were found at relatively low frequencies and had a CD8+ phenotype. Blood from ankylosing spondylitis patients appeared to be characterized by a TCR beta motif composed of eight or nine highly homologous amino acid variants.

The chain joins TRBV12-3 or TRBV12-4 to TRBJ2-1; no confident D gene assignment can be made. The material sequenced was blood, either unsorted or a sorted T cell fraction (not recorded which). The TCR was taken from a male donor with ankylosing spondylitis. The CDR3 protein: CASSLTGPNWNEQFF. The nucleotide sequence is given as TGTGCCAGCAGTTTAACCGGGCCGAATTGGAATGAGCAGTTCTTC.